The 19 T cell receptor beta chains presented below share a single source sample, sequenced in a study of cytomegalovirus exposure and HLA in healthy donors (dated by TCRdb to about 2017). Receptor amplification or capture employed the immunoSEQ multiplex PCR assay. For the multiplex PCR, a mixture combining 60 forward primers for TCR Vbeta segments and 13 reverse primers for TCR Jbeta segments was used. TCRdb retrieved this table from immuneACCESS and kept in-frame rearrangements only. Not all clones are present; in checked studies, unresolved V genes account for under half, and no reason is known for the remainder. This sample is represented by roughly 190,000 clones; 75% to 85% of them were singletons. The biggest ten clones account for approximately 1.5% of the sample. Sequenced material: PBMCs. Receptors originate from a girl aged 10-17 years in good health and CMV-seropositive.

This chain connects TRBV6-5 to TRBJ1-4, with TRBD1 identical over 9 bases. The CDR3 extends over 15 amino acids. The V gene end was trimmed by 2 bases and the J gene end by 5 bases; junction bases not matched to a gene: 3. The V gene's germline CDR1 is MNHEY and CDR2 SVGAGI. The CDR3 spells CASSYRGQGNEKLFF. The CDR3 DNA sequence: TGTGCCAGCAGTTACCGGGGACAGGGAAATGAAAAACTGTTTTTT.

The chain has TRBV4-3 and TRBJ1-5; TRBD1 aligns across 7 bases. J lost 4 bases, V lost 4 bases, and 7 bases had no gene match. The germline V gene has CDR1 LGHNA and CDR2 YSLEER. This CDR3 comprises 15 residues. DNA of the CDR3: TGCGCCAGCAGCCTAGACCGACAGGGAAATCAGCCCCAGCATTTT. Its translation: CASSLDRQGNQPQHF.

This chain connects TRBV11-2 to TRBJ1-2; 8 nucleotides agree with TRBD1. Per germline, CDR1 SGHAT and CDR2 FQNNGV. The CDR3 has 14 residues. The ends lost 0 bases at V and 5 bases at J; junction bases unmatched: 2. CDR3 in DNA: TGTGCCAGCAGCTTAGAAACAGGGGGGTATGGCTACACCTTC. This sequence encodes CASSLETGGYGYTF.

The chain is built from TRBV6-6 and TRBJ1-1, with 9 bases matching TRBD1. J was trimmed by 4 bases and V by 7 bases; bases with no gene match: 7. This CDR3 is built from 14 residues. Germline-derived CDR1 and CDR2 are MNHNY and SVGAGI (reference sequence). The CDR3: CASIYRDRVTEAFF. The CDR3 DNA reads as TGTGCCAGCATCTACCGGGACAGGGTCACTGAAGCTTTCTTT.

This chain links TRBV7-9 with TRBJ2-1, with D unresolved. The V end lost 1 base, the J end lost 8 bases, and 9 bases lay between the germline ends. This CDR3 has 13 residues. CDR1 and CDR2 (germline): SEHNR, FQNEAQ (reference sequence). The CDR3, as DNA: TGTGCCAGCAGCTTAGGAGGTGGCGATGAGCAGTTCTTC. It yields the protein CASSLGGGDEQFF.

This chain uses TRBV4-1 with TRBJ2-7; a weak D match, TRBD1 (5 bases). CDR3 length: 15 residues. V was cut by 1 base and J by 0 bases, with 10 bases left in between. From germline, CDR1 is MGHRA and CDR2 YSYEKL. Here the CDR3 DNA reads TGCGCCAGCAGCCAAGTACAGGCCGCCTCCTACGAGCAGTACTTC. This translates into CASSQVQAASYEQYF.

The chain uses TRBV4-3 and TRBJ2-3; possibly TRBD2 for D (5 bases). The CDR3 sequence is 17 residues long. The ends were cut back, 0 bases at V and 1 base at J, with 14 bases in the middle. In germline, CDR1 is LGHNA, CDR2 YSLEER. The CDR3 spells CASSQDGRGWGTDTQYF. The CDR3 DNA sequence: TGCGCCAGCAGCCAAGATGGTCGAGGGTGGGGCACAGATACGCAGTATTTT.

The rearrangement links TRBV6-1 to TRBJ2-7; D not resolved. This CDR3 is built from 12 residues. Germline CDR1 MNHNS, CDR2 SASEGT. Trimming removed 6 bases from V and 2 bases from J, with 8 bases in between. The CDR3 here is CASSLSPYEQYF. CDR3 nucleotides: TGTGCCAGCAGCCTTTCCCCCTACGAGCAGTACTTC.

In the case of this clone: This CDR3 is also generated by other DNA sequences in the sample. The CDR3 here is CASSLGGGGETQYF. The DNA for the CDR3 is TGTGCCAGCAGCTTAGGTGGCGGGGGGGAGACCCAGTACTTC. This chain links TRBV7-2 with TRBJ2-5, with 8 bases matching TRBD2. The ends lost 1 base at V and 5 bases at J; junction bases unmatched: 3. Germline CDR1 SGHTA, CDR2 FQGNSA. The CDR3 covers 14 residues.

This chain links TRBV5-6 with TRBJ1-1; 9 nucleotides agree with TRBD1. Germline V gene data show CDR1 as SGHDT and CDR2 as YYEEEE. Germline trimming cut 4 bases from V and 0 bases from J; bases unmatched to any gene: 10. The CDR3 spans 17 residues. Here the CDR3 reads CASSPDRGRGMNTEAFF. The CDR3 bases are TGTGCCAGCAGCCCCGACAGGGGGAGGGGGATGAACACTGAAGCTTTCTTT.

This clone appeared once. The chain carries TRBV12-5 and TRBJ1-1; 9 nucleotides line up with TRBD1. The CDR3 is 14 residues long. Germline V gene sequence: CDR1 LGHNT, CDR2 FRNRAP. V lost 4 bases and J lost 6; bases outside the gene matches: 6. The CDR3 coding sequence is TGTGCTAGTGGTTCCAGACAGGGGGGCCCTGAAGCTTTCTTT. Residues: CASGSRQGGPEAFF.

The chain carries TRBV6-5 and TRBJ1-5, with 7 positions matching TRBD1. The junction had 6 bases not matched to a gene; V was cut back by 6 bases and J by 4 bases. This CDR3 spans 14 amino acids. The germline V gene has CDR1 MNHEY and CDR2 SVGAGI. CDR3 residues: CASSARGLNQPQHF. The CDR3 bases are TGTGCCAGCAGCGCCAGGGGGTTGAATCAGCCCCAGCATTTT.

The genes are TRBV6-1 and TRBJ1-2; D is ambiguous. Germline V gene data show CDR1 as MNHNS and CDR2 as SASEGT. V was pared by 1 base and J by 6 bases, with 15 bases between. The CDR3 covers 15 residues. The DNA of the CDR3 is TGTGCCAGCAGTGAAGGTTTCAAGCCTAGGAATGGCTACACCTTC. As protein: CASSEGFKPRNGYTF.

In its sample, this clone was seen once. CDR3 in DNA: TGTGCCAGCAGGAAGGGAGAGGCAGATACGCAGTATTTT. Residues: CASRKGEADTQYF. The chain carries TRBV2 and TRBJ2-3, with D possibly TRBD2 on 5 matching bases. Germline CDR1 reads SNHLY; CDR2 reads FYNNEI. Trimming removed 6 bases at V and 4 bases at J, with 11 bases between. The CDR3 length is 13 residues.

J is TRBJ1-3 and V is TRBV9; D gene uncertain. V dropped 2 bases and J dropped 2 bases, with 8 bases sitting between them. There are 14 residues in the CDR3. Germline CDR1 SGDLS, CDR2 YYNGEE. CDR3 sequence reads: CASSVNTPGNTIYF. CDR3 DNA sequence: TGTGCCAGCAGCGTCAACACCCCTGGAAACACCATATATTTT.

The J gene is TRBJ2-2, the V gene TRBV6-1; no definite D call. This CDR3 has 13 amino acids. The V end lost 3 bases, the J end lost 1 base, and 3 bases lay between the germline ends. Germline CDR1 MNHNS, CDR2 SASEGT. The CDR3 bases are TGTGCCAGCAGTGACTGGAACACCGGGGAGCTGTTTTTT. It translates to CASSDWNTGELFF.

V gene TRBV19 combines with J gene TRBJ2-2; possibly TRBD1 for D (6 bases). This CDR3 has 17 amino acids. Trimming left V 0 bases short and J 4 bases short, with 15 bases between. Germline V CDR1 and CDR2: LNHDA, SQIVND (reference sequence). CDR3 bases: TGTGCCAGTAGTATAGAAGGGGGAGCAGGGGTCACCGGGGAGCTGTTTTTT. Amino acids: CASSIEGGAGVTGELFF.

The V call is TRBV2, the J call TRBJ2-1, with a tentative D call TRBD2 (6 bases). Germline V gene data show CDR1 as SNHLY and CDR2 as FYNNEI. V lost 5 bases and J 10 bases, leaving 12 bases between the germline ends. The CDR3 is 12 residues long. The CDR3 region has the DNA TGTGCCAGCAGTCTGGGACTTCGAGAGCAGTTCTTC. It specifies CASSLGLREQFF.

This clone was picked up a small number of times. The chain recombines TRBV4-3 with TRBJ2-3; D is possibly TRBD1 (5 bases). V was clipped by 0 bases and J by 2 bases, with 12 bases between them. The length of the CDR3 is 16 residues. From germline, CDR1 is LGHNA and CDR2 YSLEER. The CDR3 is CASSQEGRVDTDTQYF. DNA of the CDR3: TGCGCCAGCAGCCAAGAGGGGCGAGTTGACACAGATACGCAGTATTTT.